One and the same sample provided the 32 T cell receptor beta chains below, sequenced in a study of regulatory T cells in long-lasting Graves disease. Through Arm-PCR of CDR3 regions and iRepertoire HTBI primers, TCR beta libraries were built. A single record per CDR3 protein comes from TCRdb applying MiXCR to the multiplex PCR reads. The data show 550,000 to 700,000 distinct CDR3 sequences, roughly a sixth seen once. The time point here: newly diagnosed GD, antithyroid drugs for less than 3 months. PBMC-extracted RNA yielded the TCR library. These data also featured in a second study, about T cells in Graves' hyperthyroidism and ophthalmopathy.

The specimen was peripheral blood mononuclear cells (PBMCs), collected at new diagnosis, from a patient treated with antithyroid drugs. These receptors were obtained from a young man with Graves disease.

This rearrangement joins TRBV28 to TRBJ1-5; D is unclear. V lost 5 bases to trimming and J lost 7 bases, with 12 bases between them. Germline CDR1 is MDHEN and CDR2 is SYDVKM. This CDR3 is 13 amino acids long. CDR3 DNA: TGTGCCAGCAGTCCGACCAAACGCCAGCCCCAGCATTTT. It specifies CASSPTKRQPQHF. Filled out from reference TRBV28 and TRBJ1-5, the complete variable domain reads DVKVTQSSRYLVKRTGEKVFLECVQDMDHENMFWYRQDPGLGLRLIYFSYDVKMKEKGDIPEGYSVSREKKERFSLILESASTNQTSMYLCASSPTKRQPQHFGDGTRLSIL.

A few counts support this clonotype. This sequence joins TRBV9 and TRBJ1-2; the D gene is possibly TRBD1 (5 bases). The CDR3 loop spans 14 amino acids. Germline CDR1 and CDR2: SGDLS and YYNGEE. V shed 3 bases and J shed 2 bases, with 11 bases lying between them. Here the CDR3 reads CASSGGAGNYGYTF. The CDR3 region has the DNA TGTGCCAGCAGCGGTGGGGCTGGGAACTATGGCTACACCTTC.

The gene calls are TRBV4-2 and TRBJ2-1, with D perhaps TRBD2 (5 bases). Germline values: CDR1 LGHNA, CDR2 YNFKEQ. The CDR3 extends over 16 amino acids. V dropped 0 bases and J dropped 7 bases, with 16 bases sitting between them. CDR3 sequence: CASSQDTGILGNEQFF. The CDR3 DNA reads as TGTGCCAGCAGCCAAGATACGGGAATCCTCGGAAATGAGCAGTTCTTC.

This clonotype has ten or more counts. This chain joins TRBV11-2 and TRBJ2-3; 10 nucleotides match TRBD2. V was clipped by 1 base and J by 3 bases; unmatched bases: 19. This CDR3 has 21 residues. CDR1 and CDR2 from the germline V gene are SGHAT and FQNNGV. In DNA form, the CDR3 reads TGTGCCAGCAGCTTAGGGTCTACGCAGGGACAAACTAGCGGGGATACAGATACGCAGTATTTT. Its translation: CASSLGSTQGQTSGDTDTQYF.

This rearrangement joins TRBV19 to TRBJ1-2; D not certain. CDR1 is LNHDA, CDR2 SQIVND, per germline (reference sequence). This CDR3 comprises 15 residues. V lost 3 bases and J lost 1, with 12 bases in between. CDR3 region: CASSINGRVNYGYTF. CDR3 sequence (DNA): TGTGCCAGTAGTATCAACGGGCGCGTTAACTATGGCTACACCTTC.

A few counts support this clonotype. V and J are TRBV6-1 and TRBJ2-7; either TRBD1 or TRBD2 may fit D (5 bases each). The germline CDR1 and CDR2 sequences are MNHNS and SASEGT. V lost 2 bases and J 7 bases, leaving 12 bases between the germline ends. The CDR3 runs to 13 residues. The CDR3 here is CASSEPGTGEQYF. In nucleotides, the CDR3 is TGTGCCAGCAGTGAACCCGGGACGGGGGAGCAGTACTTC.

This clonotype was recorded at least ten times. V is TRBV11-2 and J is TRBJ2-7, with TRBD2 as a possible D gene (7 bases). V was pared by 8 bases and J by 2 bases, with 22 bases between. Germline CDR1 reads SGHAT; CDR2 reads FQNNGV. CDR3 size: 16 residues. The CDR3 loop reads CASEPSGGRSPYEQYF. The CDR3 DNA follows: TGTGCCAGCGAACCCTCCGGGGGGCGGTCCCCCTACGAGCAGTACTTC. Drawing the rest from reference TRBV11-2 and TRBJ2-7, the complete variable domain is EAGVAQSPRYKIIEKRQSVAFWCNPISGHATLYWYQQILGQGPKLLIQFQNNGVVDDSQLPKDRFSAERLKGVDSTLKIQPAKLEDSAVYLCASEPSGGRSPYEQYFGPGTRLTVT.

This clonotype has a count of ten or more. The V and J genes are TRBV5-1 and TRBJ2-7, with D perhaps TRBD1 (6 bases). CDR3 length equals 14 residues. Germline CDR1 SGHRS, CDR2 YFSETQ. V dropped 2 bases and J dropped 3 bases, with 12 bases sitting between them. For the CDR3, the DNA is TGCGCCAGCAGCTTACAGGGTGGCAGCTACGAGCAGTACTTC. Residues: CASSLQGGSYEQYF.

This clonotype was seen at least ten times. The gene calls are TRBV5-1 and TRBJ2-1; 8 bases are shared with TRBD2. Germline V gene sequence: CDR1 SGHRS, CDR2 YFSETQ. CDR3 length equals 15 residues. V lost 4 bases and J lost 4; bases outside the gene matches: 7. The CDR3, as DNA: TGCGCCAGCAGCGTGAGCGGGAGTGGGTACAATGAGCAGTTCTTC. Protein: CASSVSGSGYNEQFF.

This clonotype was seen ten or more times. The chain combines TRBV18 with TRBJ1-1; 9 bases are shared with TRBD1. Germline lookup yields CDR1 KGHSH and CDR2 LQKENI. This CDR3 has 14 amino acids. The trim removed 6 bases at V and 4 bases at J, leaving 6 bases unmatched. CDR3 nucleotide sequence: TGTGCCAGCTCCGTCGACAGGGGGTCCACTGAAGCTTTCTTT. It is translated as CASSVDRGSTEAFF.

J is TRBJ2-1 and V is TRBV20-1; 10 bases are a match to TRBD1. J gave up 1 base and V 6 bases, and 9 bases lay outside the gene matches. This CDR3 has 16 residues. Germline lookup yields CDR1 DFQATT and CDR2 SNEGSKA (reference sequence). The CDR3 region is CSAEGQGLYSYNEQFF. CDR3 nucleotides: TGCAGTGCGGAGGGACAGGGGCTTTATTCCTACAATGAGCAGTTCTTC.

This clonotype was found many times. The chain carries TRBV11-3 and TRBJ2-7, with a tentative D call TRBD2 (6 bases). Germline V gives CDR1 SGHNT, CDR2 YENEEA. The length of the CDR3 is 15 residues. V gave up 1 base and J gave up 2 bases, with 12 bases separating them. The DNA of the CDR3 is TGTGCCAGCAGCTTAGGGGCGGGAACGGCCTACGAGCAGTACTTC. It encodes CASSLGAGTAYEQYF.

The V gene is TRBV3-1, the J gene TRBJ2-3, with 14 bases fitting TRBD2. The V and J ends lost 4 bases and 3 bases, in that order; junction bases with no gene match: 15. The CDR3 covers 20 residues. CDR1 is LGHDT and CDR2 is YNNKEL in the germline V gene (reference sequence). CDR3 sequence (DNA): TGTGCCAGCAGCCTAGTGGGACTAGCGGGAGTCGGATTTGGAACAGATACGCAGTATTTT. Translation: CASSLVGLAGVGFGTDTQYF.

The rearrangement uses TRBV20-1 and TRBJ2-3, with D possibly TRBD2 on 5 matching bases. The CDR3 runs to 14 residues. Per the germline V gene, CDR1 is DFQATT and CDR2 is SNEGSKA (reference sequence). V lost 6 bases, J lost 3 bases, and 16 bases lay in between. CDR3 sequence: CSADGLTETDTQYF. Written as DNA, the CDR3 is TGCAGTGCCGACGGACTCACGGAGACAGATACGCAGTATTTT.

V usage is TRBV5-1 and J usage is TRBJ1-1, with D hard to call. Trimming removed 5 bases at V and 0 bases at J, with 11 bases between. Germline lookup yields CDR1 SGHRS and CDR2 YFSETQ. The CDR3 is 14 residues long. CDR3 protein: CASRVDDMNTEAFF. As DNA, the CDR3 is TGCGCCAGCAGGGTAGATGACATGAACACTGAAGCTTTCTTT.

At least ten counts were recorded for this clonotype. The rearrangement links TRBV20-1 to TRBJ2-6; no reliable D call. V lost 5 bases and J lost 0, with 14 bases in between. The CDR3 is 16 residues long. Per the germline V gene, CDR1 is DFQATT and CDR2 is SNEGSKA (reference sequence). The CDR3 protein is CSASRGTSSGANVLTF. In DNA form, the CDR3 reads TGCAGTGCTTCTCGAGGCACCAGCTCTGGGGCCAACGTCCTGACTTTC.

The chain employs TRBV29-1 and TRBJ1-5; D is perhaps TRBD1 (6 bases). The CDR3 consists of 14 residues. The V gene lost 6 bases and the J gene lost 1 base, with 13 bases spanning the gap. Germline values: CDR1 SQVTM, CDR2 ANQGSEA. In nucleotides, the CDR3 is TGCAGCGTGGTACAGGGAGGAAGCAATCAGCCCCAGCATTTT. This sequence encodes CSVVQGGSNQPQHF.

At least ten counts were recorded for this clonotype. V and J are TRBV13 and TRBJ1-2; unclear D gene. The CDR3 consists of 16 residues. Trimming took 5 bases from V and 4 from J, leaving 20 bases between them. Germline loops: CDR1 PRHDT, CDR2 FYEKMQ (reference sequence). The CDR3 nucleotides are TGTGCCAGCAGCGCCTTGGGTCCGACTCAGAGCTATGGCTACACCTTC. This codes for CASSALGPTQSYGYTF.

The chain joins TRBV27 to TRBJ1-2; perhaps TRBD1 as D (6 bases). The CDR3 contains 14 residues. Germline V gene lookup returns CDR1 MNHEY and CDR2 SMNVEV (reference sequence). V shed 0 bases and J shed 2 bases, with 7 bases lying between them. The CDR3 loop reads CASSLSRGNYGYTF. The CDR3 DNA follows: TGTGCCAGCAGTTTATCAAGGGGGAACTATGGCTACACCTTC.

This clonotype came up many times. V and J are TRBV27 and TRBJ2-3; D may be TRBD2 (5 bases). Per germline, CDR1 MNHEY and CDR2 SMNVEV (reference sequence). The CDR3 runs to 17 residues. Trimming left V 6 bases short and J 2 bases short, with 21 bases between. This chain's CDR3 is CASSAGLWTGNTDTQYF. CDR3 DNA: TGTGCCAGCAGCGCGGGCCTGTGGACTGGGAACACAGATACGCAGTATTTT.

Worth noting for this clonotype: This could be a read error, since a much larger clone is one nucleotide away. The chain couples TRBV6-9 to TRBJ1-5; D is possibly TRBD1 (6 bases). The CDR3 runs to 13 residues. CDR1 is MNHGY and CDR2 is SVAAGI in the germline V gene. The ends were cut back, 4 bases at V and 9 bases at J, with 13 bases in the middle. The CDR3, as DNA: TGTGCCAGCAGTTCACAGGGTTGGCGGCCCCAGCATTTT. It is translated as CASSSQGWRPQHF.

The chain is built from TRBV9 and TRBJ2-5, with TRBD2 matching over 9 bases. The V and J ends lost 3 bases and 5 bases, in that order; junction bases with no gene match: 20. Germline V lookup: CDR1 SGDLS, CDR2 YYNGEE. CDR3 size: 19 residues. The CDR3 sequence: CASSAKREIAGEWRETQYF. The DNA for the CDR3 is TGTGCCAGCAGCGCCAAGCGAGAAATAGCGGGAGAATGGCGGGAGACCCAGTACTTC.

This clonotype was counted many times. The chain recombines TRBV20-1 with TRBJ2-1; D is undetermined. The germline CDR1 and CDR2 sequences are DFQATT and SNEGSKA (reference sequence). The CDR3 covers 15 residues. Trimming took 1 base from V and 4 from J, leaving 14 bases between them. This chain's CDR3 is CSARVRIGTYNEQFF. In DNA form, the CDR3 reads TGCAGTGCTAGAGTGCGTATCGGAACGTACAATGAGCAGTTCTTC.

The table lists this clonotype with many counts. This chain links TRBV18 with TRBJ2-5; 8 positions agree with TRBD1. Germline values: CDR1 KGHSH, CDR2 LQKENI. The CDR3 is made up of 15 amino acids. Trimming removed 4 bases from V and 1 base from J; junction bases left unmatched: 5. The CDR3 region has the DNA TGTGCCAGCTCACTGAGACAGGGGATCCAAGAGACCCAGTACTTC. Protein sequence: CASSLRQGIQETQYF. Complete variable domain (other parts from reference TRBV18 and TRBJ2-5): NAGVMQNPRHLVRRRGQEARLRCSPMKGHSHVYWYRQLPEEGLKFMVYLQKENIIDESGMPKERFSAEFPKEGPSILRIQQVVRGDSAAYFCASSLRQGIQETQYFGPGTRLLVL.

As to this clonotype: A much larger clone is a single base away; this may be a read error. This chain joins TRBV20-1 and TRBJ2-7; D tentatively reads TRBD1 or TRBD2 (5 bases each). This CDR3 spans 15 amino acids. From germline, CDR1 is DFQATT and CDR2 SNEGSKA (reference sequence). Trimming stripped 4 bases from V and 5 bases from J, with 21 bases between. Here the CDR3 reads CSAKRWDQESHEQYF. CDR3 coding DNA: TGCAGTGCTAAGAGGTGGGACCAGGAGTCCCACGAGCAGTACTTC.

This clonotype was detected many times. The chain carries TRBV11-2 and TRBJ2-7; TRBD2 is a possible D gene (6 bases). V gave up 0 bases and J gave up 5 bases, with 20 bases separating them. This CDR3 contains 17 residues. CDR1 is SGHAT and CDR2 is FQNNGV in the germline V gene. The CDR3 loop reads CASSLDQTTSINHEQYF. CDR3 DNA: TGTGCCAGCAGCTTAGATCAGACGACTAGTATCAACCACGAGCAGTACTTC. Looking up the rest from reference TRBV11-2 and TRBJ2-7 gives the full variable domain: EAGVAQSPRYKIIEKRQSVAFWCNPISGHATLYWYQQILGQGPKLLIQFQNNGVVDDSQLPKDRFSAERLKGVDSTLKIQPAKLEDSAVYLCASSLDQTTSINHEQYFGPGTRLTVT.

This clonotype was seen repeatedly, ten times or more. The chain combines TRBV12-3 or TRBV12-4 with TRBJ1-1; 7 nucleotides match TRBD1. The V segment lost 3 bases and the J segment 2 bases; nucleotides outside the gene matches: 3. The CDR3 is 14 residues long. CDR3 coding DNA: TGTGCCAGCAGTTTGTACAGGGGAAACACTGAAGCTTTCTTT. It is translated as CASSLYRGNTEAFF.

This clonotype has a count of ten or more. The rearrangement uses TRBV9 and TRBJ1-1, with 8 bases fitting TRBD1. This CDR3 comprises 12 residues. After removal of 3 bases from V and 6 bases from J, the junction contained 1 base not matched to a gene. Germline V gene data show CDR1 as SGDLS and CDR2 as YYNGEE. For the CDR3, the DNA is TGTGCCAGCAGCGCACAGGGGGCTGAAGCTTTCTTT. It specifies CASSAQGAEAFF.

This clonotype was detected ten times or more. The chain has TRBV2 and TRBJ2-1; TRBD1 agrees at 11 bases. Germline-derived CDR1 and CDR2 are SNHLY and FYNNEI. J lost 10 bases, V lost 8 bases, and 37 bases had no gene match. The CDR3 is 23 residues long. DNA for the CDR3: TGTGCCAGCTATTTCGGCAGAAGGGTGGGCATGACCGGGACAGGGGGGGATGTTGGGGAGCAGTTCTTC. As protein: CASYFGRRVGMTGTGGDVGEQFF.

The chain couples TRBV12-3 or TRBV12-4 to TRBJ2-2; TRBD2 matches 7 bases. The CDR3 contains 16 residues. V shed 2 bases and J 4 bases; nucleotides not matched to a gene: 7. The CDR3 DNA reads as TGTGCCAGCAGTTTAACCCGGGCTAGCGGCACCGGGGAGCTGTTTTTT. This sequence encodes CASSLTRASGTGELFF.

Many counts were recorded for this clonotype. The V call is TRBV10-3, the J call TRBJ2-1; D is unclear. Germline values: CDR1 ENHRY, CDR2 SYGVKD. This CDR3 region has 16 residues. With 9 bases removed from V and 5 bases from J, the gap between germline ends came to 23 bases. The chain's CDR3 is CAIRELTSSNNNEQFF. The CDR3 nucleotides read TGTGCCATTCGAGAGTTGACCAGCAGTAATAACAATGAGCAGTTCTTC.

Ten or more counts support this clonotype. The chain employs TRBV27 and TRBJ1-1; D not resolved. The CDR3 is made up of 14 amino acids. In germline, CDR1 is MNHEY, CDR2 SMNVEV (reference sequence). Trimming took off 5 bases at V and 1 base at J, with 11 bases between the two ends. The CDR3 bases are TGTGCCAGCAGTAACGACGGAGGGAACACTGAAGCTTTCTTT. This translates into CASSNDGGNTEAFF.